This T cell receptor (beta chain) was recorded in a study of beta chain features in type 1 diabetes. V lost 0 bases and J 2 bases, leaving 14 bases between the germline ends. CDR3 size: 16 residues. The germline V gene has CDR1 KGHSH and CDR2 LQKENI. Study results and limitations: Insertions were fewer and deletions more numerous at VDJ junctions in type 1 diabetes patients. PCR may have favored shorter templates equally in patients and controls. In every one of the four CD4+ subsets, TCRB CDR3s were moderately but significantly shorter in Type 1 diabetes patients.

This clone has a handful of counts. Its antigen remains unknown. The sequenced template was cDNA made from the entire isolated RNA. About 3.57 million reads were obtained on average from naive, central memory and regulatory T cell samples. Generated by immunoSEQ multiplex PCR, the TCRdb table keeps only in-frame clones and is missing some. The sample comprises approximately 250,000 clones, around 10% of which are singletons, and 0.03% to 0.04% rests with the top ten. The sequence was obtained from a woman aged 18 to 35 in good health. The genes are TRBV18 and TRBJ2-7, with D possibly matching TRBD2 (5 bases). Sample: naive CD4+ T cells from blood. CDR3 coding DNA: TGTGCCAGCTCACCACCGAGGGCAACCTCTCCCTACGAGCAGTACTTC. The encoded protein is CASSPPRATSPYEQYF.